At least ten counts were recorded for the clone carrying this TCR beta chain. The CDR3 spans 15 residues. V was trimmed by 4 bases and J by 0 bases, leaving 10 bases between them. Unique molecular identifiers were incorporated during preparation of the TCRbeta library. Using its own MiXCR run on the PCR reads, TCRdb lists one record per CDR3 protein. The sample yields more than 200,000 distinct CDR3 sequences, over 20% seen once. The data derive from a study of T-cell reconstitution after alpha-beta-depleted transplantation in children. The sample here was PBMCs, taken before TCRalphabeta/CD19-depleted stem cell transplant. This clonotype was sampled from a girl aged 2 to 9 with Fanconi anemia, due to receive a stem cell transplant. This chain connects TRBV12-3 or TRBV12-4 to TRBJ2-1; D remains unclear. The CDR3 region has the DNA TGTGCCAGCAGTTCCCGACTGAGCTCCTACAATGAGCAGTTCTTC. It specifies CASSSRLSSYNEQFF.